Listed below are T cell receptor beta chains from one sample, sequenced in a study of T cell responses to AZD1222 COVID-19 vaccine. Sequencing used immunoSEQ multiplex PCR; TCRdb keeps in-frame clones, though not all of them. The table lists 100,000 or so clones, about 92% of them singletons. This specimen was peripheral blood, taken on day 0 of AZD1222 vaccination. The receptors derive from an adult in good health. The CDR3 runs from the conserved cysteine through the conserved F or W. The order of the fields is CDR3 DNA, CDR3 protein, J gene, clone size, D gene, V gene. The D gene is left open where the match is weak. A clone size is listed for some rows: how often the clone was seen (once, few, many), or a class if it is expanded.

CDR3 DNA: TGTGCCTGGAGTGTAGCGGTAAGCAATGAGCAGTTCTTC; CDR3 protein: CAWSVAVSNEQFF; J gene: TRBJ2-1; clone size: NA; D gene: NA; V gene: TRBV30
CDR3 DNA: TGTGCCAGCAGCTTTCACAGGGGGCGAAACACTGAAGCTTTCTTT; CDR3 protein: CASSFHRGRNTEAFF; J gene: TRBJ1-1; clone size: NA; D gene: TRBD1; V gene: TRBV7-2
CDR3 DNA: TGTGCCAGCAGCTCAGCCAGTGGACTAGGAAGCTCCTACGAGCAGTACTTC; CDR3 protein: CASSSASGLGSSYEQYF; J gene: TRBJ2-7; clone size: NA; D gene: TRBD2; V gene: TRBV7-8
CDR3 DNA: TGTGCCTGGACCGGGGGAACAAGCAATTCACCCCTCCACTTT; CDR3 protein: CAWTGGTSNSPLHF; J gene: TRBJ1-6; clone size: NA; D gene: NA; V gene: TRBV30
CDR3 DNA: TGTGCCATCAGTGGGATGTACGAGCAGTACTTC; CDR3 protein: CAISGMYEQYF; J gene: TRBJ2-7; clone size: NA; D gene: NA; V gene: TRBV10-3
CDR3 DNA: TGCGCCAGCAGCTTGAGGGACAGCCGCACAGATACGCAGTATTTT; CDR3 protein: CASSLRDSRTDTQYF; J gene: TRBJ2-3; clone size: NA; D gene: TRBD1; V gene: TRBV5-1
CDR3 DNA: TGTGCCAGCGGGCGGGACAGGGATTGGGGAGCTTTCTTT; CDR3 protein: CASGRDRDWGAFF; J gene: TRBJ1-1; clone size: once; D gene: TRBD1; V gene: TRBV2
CDR3 DNA: TGTGCCAGCAGACAACCGGGACAGGGGCAGAGAGATACGCAGTATTTT; CDR3 protein: CASRQPGQGQRDTQYF; J gene: TRBJ2-3; clone size: NA; D gene: TRBD1; V gene: TRBV6-4
CDR3 DNA: TGTGCCAGCAGCTTCGGACAGGAAGAGACCCAGTACTTC; CDR3 protein: CASSFGQEETQYF; J gene: TRBJ2-5; clone size: NA; D gene: TRBD1; V gene: TRBV7-2
CDR3 DNA: TGTGCCTGGAGTGTATTCACCGGGGAACTGTTTTTT; CDR3 protein: CAWSVFTGELFF; J gene: TRBJ1-4; clone size: NA; D gene: NA; V gene: TRBV30
CDR3 DNA: TGTGCCTGGCAGGGGACGGCCCAACACATTTTT; CDR3 protein: CAWQGTAQHIF; J gene: TRBJ1-4; clone size: NA; D gene: NA; V gene: TRBV30
CDR3 DNA: TGCGCCAGCAGCGCGACAGCACCCCTCAGCACAGATACGCAGTATTTT; CDR3 protein: CASSATAPLSTDTQYF; J gene: TRBJ2-3; clone size: NA; D gene: NA; V gene: TRBV5-1
CDR3 DNA: TGTGCCAGCAGCCAAGAGCCCCTGGAACATGGCTACACCTTC; CDR3 protein: CASSQEPLEHGYTF; J gene: TRBJ1-2; clone size: NA; D gene: NA; V gene: TRBV3-1/TRBV3-2
CDR3 DNA: TGTGCCAGCATAAGTTCTGGGGGCGTCGGGTTAGGTGAGCAGTTCTTC; CDR3 protein: CASISSGGVGLGEQFF; J gene: TRBJ2-1; clone size: NA; D gene: NA; V gene: TRBV2
CDR3 DNA: TGTGCCAGCCTGAGGACAGATACGCAGTATTTT; CDR3 protein: CASLRTDTQYF; J gene: TRBJ2-3; clone size: NA; D gene: NA; V gene: TRBV6-6
CDR3 DNA: TGCAGCGTTGCGCAGGGTGTTTACGAGCAGTTCTTC; CDR3 protein: CSVAQGVYEQFF; J gene: TRBJ2-1; clone size: NA; D gene: NA; V gene: TRBV29-1
CDR3 DNA: TGTGCCAGCAGCTTAAGATCAGAGTCACTTGGGGAACTGTTTTTT; CDR3 protein: CASSLRSESLGELFF; J gene: TRBJ1-4; clone size: NA; D gene: NA; V gene: TRBV7-6